This TCR beta chain was obtained from a study of blood T cell repertoires in COVID-19. Study information: The study drew acute and convalescent COVID-19 samples from the United States, Italy and Spain. PBMCs, B-cell-depleted T cells, or T cells provided the cDNA or gDNA that made up the material.

Source study methods: Reference gene primer amplification gave nucleated cell count estimates. The repertoire was sequenced with immunoSEQ multiplex PCR; TCRdb's copy has only in-frame clones and lacks some. The V and J calls and clone size come from that table; D and trimming were worked out from the DNA. This table has approximately 17,000 clones, 70% to 90% appearing once. The length of the CDR3 is 14 residues. The germline V gene encodes CDR1 MNHEY and CDR2 SVGEGT. V was pared by 5 bases and J by 6 bases, with 14 bases between. The sequenced sample was peripheral blood. V usage is TRBV6-2 or TRBV6-3 and J usage is TRBJ1-5; D gene ambiguous. The TCR was taken from a human donor in a cohort sampled during active COVID-19. In DNA, the CDR3 is TGTGCCAGCAGTGCGCCTGCAGCGCTTCAGCCCCAGCATTTT. It encodes CASSAPAALQPQHF.